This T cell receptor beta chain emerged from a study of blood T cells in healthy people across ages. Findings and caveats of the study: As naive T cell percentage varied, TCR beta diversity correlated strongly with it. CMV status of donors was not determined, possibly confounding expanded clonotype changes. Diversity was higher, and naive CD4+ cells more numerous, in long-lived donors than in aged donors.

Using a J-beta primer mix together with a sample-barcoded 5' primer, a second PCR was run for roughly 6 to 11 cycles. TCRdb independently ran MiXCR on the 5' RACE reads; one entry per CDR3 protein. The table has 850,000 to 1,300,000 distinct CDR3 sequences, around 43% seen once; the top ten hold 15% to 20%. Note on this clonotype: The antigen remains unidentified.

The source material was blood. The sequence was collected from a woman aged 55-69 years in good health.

CDR3 DNA sequence: TGTGCCAGCAGCCTTCGGACAGGGCTGGTCCAAGAGACCCAGTACTTC. It encodes CASSLRTGLVQETQYF. The chain uses TRBV7-2 and TRBJ2-5; 8 bases fit TRBD1. The ends lost 5 bases at V and 1 base at J; junction bases unmatched: 9. Germline CDR1 and CDR2: SGHTA and FQGNSA. The CDR3 is 16 amino acids.